Listed here is a single T cell receptor beta chain. This specimen belongs to a study of blood T cell repertoires in COVID-19. Whole-study context: The United States, Italy and Spain were the sources of the acute and convalescent COVID-19 samples. Nucleic acid was either cDNA or gDNA, and it came from T cells, B-cell-depleted T cells, or PBMCs.

The CDR3 length is 12 residues. The ends were cut back, 5 bases at V and 7 bases at J, with 11 bases in the middle. CDR1 and CDR2 (germline): LNHDA, SQIVND (reference sequence). Methods used by the authors: Scientists estimated how many nucleated cells there were by amplifying reference gene primers. Assay used: immunoSEQ multiplex PCR; TCRdb lists only in-frame clones, some missing. The V and J calls and clone size were taken over from that table, and D and trimming were inferred from the DNA. The sample records 210,000 or so clones, roughly 90% being singletons. Sequenced material: peripheral blood. The TCR sequence derives from a woman between 35 and 50 years old with acute or convalescent COVID-19. This rearrangement joins TRBV19 to TRBJ2-5; D possibly corresponds to TRBD1 (6 bases). The chain's CDR3 is CASSGQGGTQYF. The CDR3 coding sequence is TGTGCCAGTAGTGGCCAAGGGGGGACCCAGTACTTC.